This TCR beta chain is from a study of T cell responses to AZD1222 COVID-19 vaccine. Profiled with immunoSEQ multiplex PCR; TCRdb holds only in-frame clones, not every one. The sample includes over 85,000 clones, approximately 90% of them seen just once. This clone was recorded only once. The germline V gene encodes CDR1 MDHEN and CDR2 SYDVKM. Trimming removed 6 bases at V and 5 bases at J, with 17 bases between. The CDR3 spans 14 residues. The sequence came from an adult in good health. The chain combines TRBV28 with TRBJ2-7, with D uncertain. This specimen consisted of peripheral blood, obtained on day 0 of AZD1222 vaccination. CDR3 sequence reads: CASSPNLQIHEQYF. The CDR3 nucleotides are TGTGCCAGCAGCCCTAACCTGCAGATCCACGAGCAGTACTTC.